This T cell receptor (beta chain) was identified in a study of T cell responses to AZD1222 COVID-19 vaccine. General study findings and limits: Most donors were white British and more were female, and clonal diversity was possibly underestimated.

TCRdb's table, derived via immunoSEQ multiplex PCR, lists solely in-frame clones and lacks some. The sample consists of 150,000 or so clones, more than 85% of them appearing once. Pooled samples include second doses given at about 4 or 12 weeks. Germline V gene lookup returns CDR1 MNHEY and CDR2 SVGEGT. With 2 bases clipped from V and 6 bases from J, the junction kept 6 bases outside the gene matches. This CDR3 spans 16 amino acids. Regarding this clone: Antigen specificity is unknown.

The chain carries TRBV6-2 or TRBV6-3 and TRBJ2-3, with 12 bases aligning to TRBD2. The origin of this receptor is an adult who received the AZD1222 COVID-19 vaccine. The material was peripheral blood, obtained 28 days after the second AZD1222 dose. CDR3 in amino acids: CASSYQLAGGGDTQYF. CDR3 bases: TGTGCCAGCAGTTACCAACTAGCGGGAGGTGGGGATACGCAGTATTTT.